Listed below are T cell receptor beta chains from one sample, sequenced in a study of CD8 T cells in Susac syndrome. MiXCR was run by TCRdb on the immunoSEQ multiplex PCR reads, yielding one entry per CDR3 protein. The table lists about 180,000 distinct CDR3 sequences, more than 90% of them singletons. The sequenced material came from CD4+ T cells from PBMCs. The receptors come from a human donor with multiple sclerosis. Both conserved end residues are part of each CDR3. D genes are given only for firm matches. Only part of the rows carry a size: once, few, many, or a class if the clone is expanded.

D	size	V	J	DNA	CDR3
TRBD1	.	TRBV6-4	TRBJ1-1	TGTGCCAGCAGCAGGGACAGGGCGAGCACTGAAGCTTTCTTT	CASSRDRASTEAFF
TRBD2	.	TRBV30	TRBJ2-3	TGTGCCTGGAGTGTAAGGAGCGGGGGAAGCACAGATACGCAGTATTTT	CAWSVRSGGSTDTQYF
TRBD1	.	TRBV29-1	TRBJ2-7	TGCAGCGTTGGAACAGCGACAGGGGGTTCCTACGAGCAGTACTTC	CSVGTATGGSYEQYF
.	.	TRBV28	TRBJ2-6	TGTGCCAGCAGTTTGACCCTGGACAGTTCTGGGGCCAACGTCCTGACTTTC	CASSLTLDSSGANVLTF
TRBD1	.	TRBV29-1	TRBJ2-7	TGCAGCGCCTCCGGGGTACGACAGGGGGCCGAGCAGTACTTC	CSASGVRQGAEQYF
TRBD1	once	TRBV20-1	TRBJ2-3	TGCAGTGCTAGGCGACTACAGGGGGTAATGGATACGCAGTATTTT	CSARRLQGVMDTQYF
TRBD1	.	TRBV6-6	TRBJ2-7	TGTGCCAGCAGAGCCGGGACAGGGTCTCACGAGCAGTACTTC	CASRAGTGSHEQYF
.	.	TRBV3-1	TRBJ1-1	TGTGCCAGCAGCCAAACAGGTACCAACACTGAAGCTTTCTTT	CASSQTGTNTEAFF
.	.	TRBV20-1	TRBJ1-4	TGCAGTGCTAGACCCTCACAGGGTTCTGATAATGAAAAACTGTTTTTT	CSARPSQGSDNEKLFF
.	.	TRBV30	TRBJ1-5	TGTGCCTGGAGTGTAACAGGGCGGCGCAATCAGCCCCAGCATTTT	CAWSVTGRRNQPQHF
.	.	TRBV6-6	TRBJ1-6	TGTGCCAGCAGCCTCCGAGTTTCCTCCTATAATTCACCCCTCCACTTT	CASSLRVSSYNSPLHF
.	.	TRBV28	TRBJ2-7	TGTGCCAGCAGTTCGGCGGGCTCCTACGAGCAGTACTTC	CASSSAGSYEQYF
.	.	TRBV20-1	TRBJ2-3	TGCAGTGCTAGAGATCCGGCGGGCACAGATACGCAGTATTTT	CSARDPAGTDTQYF
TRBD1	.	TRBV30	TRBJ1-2	TGTGCCTGGAGCGTCTGGGCAGAAGGGGGCGGCTACACCTTC	CAWSVWAEGGGYTF
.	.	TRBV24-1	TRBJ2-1	TGTGCCACCAGTGACCCTACAGGGAGTAATGAGCAGTTCTTC	CATSDPTGSNEQFF
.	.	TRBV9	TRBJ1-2	TGTGCCAGCAGCGTAGCTACGGGGGACTATGGCTACACCTTC	CASSVATGDYGYTF
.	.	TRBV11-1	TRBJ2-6	TGTGCCAGCACCCTAGGGATTTCCTCTGGGGCCAACGTCCTGACTTTC	CASTLGISSGANVLTF
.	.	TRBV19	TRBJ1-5	TGTGCCAGCTTGGGGGACCCTCGTCAGCCCCAGCATTTT	CASLGDPRQPQHF
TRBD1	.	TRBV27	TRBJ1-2	TGTGCCAGCAGTTACTCCGGGACAGGGGGCGGCTACACCTTC	CASSYSGTGGGYTF
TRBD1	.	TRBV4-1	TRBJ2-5	TGCGCCAGCAGCCAAGATGGGACAGCCGAAGAGACCCAGTACTTC	CASSQDGTAEETQYF
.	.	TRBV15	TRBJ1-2	TGTGCCACCAGCAGAGGGATAAACTATGGCTACACCTTC	CATSRGINYGYTF
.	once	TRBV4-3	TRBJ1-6	TGCGCCAGCAGTCTAGGGGGTTTTGACTCACCCCTCCACTTT	CASSLGGFDSPLHF
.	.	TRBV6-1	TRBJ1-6	TGTGCCAGCAGTGAAATCGCGGCGAGCTCCTATAATTCACCCCTCCACTTT	CASSEIAASSYNSPLHF
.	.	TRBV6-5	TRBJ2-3	TGTGCCAGCAGCCCGGGCGCCGGCACAGATACGCAGTATTTT	CASSPGAGTDTQYF